This record covers a single T cell receptor (beta chain). Its antigen is unidentified. The data derive from a study of T cell responses to AZD1222 COVID-19 vaccine. Overall study results and limits: No repertoire was sampled before or during the peak T cell response, only after it. Unmutated variant regions are reportedly targeted by nearly half of spike-specific TCRs. The number of AZD1222 recipients seropositive at baseline was only six. Among the donors, most were white British and more were female, and clonal diversity was possibly underestimated.

The CDR3 is 14 residues long. CDR1 is SGHTA and CDR2 is FQGNSA in the germline V gene. J lost 8 bases, V lost 1 base, and 4 bases had no gene match. Using immunoSEQ multiplex PCR, the repertoire was profiled, and TCRdb retains in-frame clones only, with some absent. The data hold 80,000 or so clones, with 70% to 90% observed a single time. J is TRBJ2-1 and V is TRBV7-2, with 8 bases lining up with TRBD2. The TCR comes from an adult who received the AZD1222 COVID-19 vaccine. Sequenced material: peripheral blood, taken 28 days after the second AZD1222 dose. The CDR3 is CASSLGLATDEQFF. The DNA for the CDR3 is TGTGCCAGCAGCTTAGGACTAGCGACCGATGAGCAGTTCTTC. Complete variable domain (other parts from reference TRBV7-2 and TRBJ2-1): GAGVSQSPSNKVTEKGKDVELRCDPISGHTALYWYRQSLGQGLEFLIYFQGNSAPDKSGLPSDRFSAERTGGSVSTLTIQRTQQEDSAVYLCASSLGLATDEQFFGPGTRLTVL.